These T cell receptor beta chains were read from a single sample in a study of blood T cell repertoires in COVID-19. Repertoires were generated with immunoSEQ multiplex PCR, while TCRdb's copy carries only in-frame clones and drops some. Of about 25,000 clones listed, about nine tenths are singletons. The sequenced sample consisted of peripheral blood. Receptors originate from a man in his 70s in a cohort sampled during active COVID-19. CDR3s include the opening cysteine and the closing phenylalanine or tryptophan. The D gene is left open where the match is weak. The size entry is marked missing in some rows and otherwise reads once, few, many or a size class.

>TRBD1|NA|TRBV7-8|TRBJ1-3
TGTGCCAGCAGCTTGGGGACAGGGAGGGTCTCTGGAAACACCATATATTTT
CASSLGTGRVSGNTIYF
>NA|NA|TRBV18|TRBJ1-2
TGTGCCAGCGGAAGGCTCGAGGCCGGCTATGGCTACACCTTC
CASGRLEAGYGYTF
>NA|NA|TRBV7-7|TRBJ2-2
TGTGCTAGCAGCTTAGGAGGGGGCGAGGCCGGGGAGCTGTTTTTT
CASSLGGGEAGELFF
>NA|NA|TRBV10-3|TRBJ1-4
TGTGCCATCAGTGAGGTTCGGGTCGAAAAACTGTTTTTT
CAISEVRVEKLFF
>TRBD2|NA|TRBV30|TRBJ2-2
TGTGCCTGGATGACTAGCGGGAGTCACGGGGAGCTGTTTTTT
CAWMTSGSHGELFF
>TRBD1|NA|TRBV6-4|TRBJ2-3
TGTGCCAGCAGTGAAGGGACAGCTAGCACAGATACGCAGTATTTT
CASSEGTASTDTQYF
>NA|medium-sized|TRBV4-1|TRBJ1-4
TGCGCCAGCAGCCGAACATATTACGCAACTAATGAAAAACTGTTTTTT
CASSRTYYATNEKLFF
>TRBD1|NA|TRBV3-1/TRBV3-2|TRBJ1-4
TGTGCCAGCAGCCCACAGGGGGCAACTAATGAAAAACTGTTTTTT
CASSPQGATNEKLFF
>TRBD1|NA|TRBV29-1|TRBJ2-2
TGCAGCGTAAGGGAACTGACAGGGGCCGCCACCGGGGAGCTGTTTTTT
CSVRELTGAATGELFF
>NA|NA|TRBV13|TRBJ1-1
TGTGCCAGCAGCTTAAATTGGCGGGGTCCTGAAGCTTTCTTT
CASSLNWRGPEAFF
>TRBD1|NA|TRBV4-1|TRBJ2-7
TGCGCCAGCAGCCTAGGGACAGGCTACGAGCAGTACTTC
CASSLGTGYEQYF
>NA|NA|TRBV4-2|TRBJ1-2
TGTGCCAGCAGCCAAGTAGCGGGAAACTATGGCTACACCTTC
CASSQVAGNYGYTF
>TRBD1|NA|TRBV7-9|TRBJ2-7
TGTGCCAGCAGCACGGACAGGGGAGGCCACGAGCAGTACTTC
CASSTDRGGHEQYF
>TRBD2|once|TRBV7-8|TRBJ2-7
TGTGCCAGCAGCCGTGGGATAGCGGGAACCCTCTACGAGCAGTACTTC
CASSRGIAGTLYEQYF
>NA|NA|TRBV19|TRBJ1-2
TGTGCCAGTAGAGGCGTGAACAGGTTGTTTTTTGGCTACACCTTC
CASRGVNRLFFGYTF
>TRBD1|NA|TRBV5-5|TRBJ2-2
TGTGCCAGCAGCTTAATACAGGGGAGCACCGGGGAGCTGTTTTTT
CASSLIQGSTGELFF
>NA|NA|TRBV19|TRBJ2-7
TGTGCCAGTAGTCGAGGGGGGGGCCATTACGCGGACGAGCAGTACTTC
CASSRGGGHYADEQYF
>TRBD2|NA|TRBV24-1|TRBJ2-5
TGTGCCACCAGTGATACCGGACTAGCCCAAGAGACCCAGTACTTC
CATSDTGLAQETQYF
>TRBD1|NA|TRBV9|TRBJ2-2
TGTGCCAGCAGCGTAGTAGAGACAGGGGGCACCGGGGAGCTGTTTTTT
CASSVVETGGTGELFF
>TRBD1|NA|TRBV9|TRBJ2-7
TGTGCCAGCAGCCTCCGGGACAGGGGCCTCGAGCAGTACTTC
CASSLRDRGLEQYF
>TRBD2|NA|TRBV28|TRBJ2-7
TGTGCCAGCAGGCGGGGAGCGGGGTACGAGCAGTACTTC
CASRRGAGYEQYF
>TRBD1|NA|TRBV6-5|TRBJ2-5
TGTGCCAGCAGACGCGGGACAGGGGGTCAAGAGACCCAGTACTTC
CASRRGTGGQETQYF
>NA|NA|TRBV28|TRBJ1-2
TGTGCCAGCAGCTCCCCCGGCGGCTATGGCTACACCTTC
CASSSPGGYGYTF
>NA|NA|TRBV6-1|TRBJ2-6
TGTGCCAGCAGTGAAACGAGGGGGATGAGCTCTGGGGCCAACGTCCTGACTTTC
CASSETRGMSSGANVLTF
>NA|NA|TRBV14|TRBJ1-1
TGTGCCACAGGGAGGGGGTTTGAAGCTTTCTTT
CATGRGFEAFF
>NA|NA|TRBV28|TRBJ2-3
TGTGCCAGCAGTTTACCCCCGACAGATACGCAGTATTTT
CASSLPPTDTQYF
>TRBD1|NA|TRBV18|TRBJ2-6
TGTGCCAGCTCACCCGACAGGGCTGGGGCCAACGTCCTGACTTTC
CASSPDRAGANVLTF
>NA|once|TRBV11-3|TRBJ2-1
TGTGCCAGCAGCTTAGGGATAGCCCATGGCGATGAGCAGTTCTTC
CASSLGIAHGDEQFF
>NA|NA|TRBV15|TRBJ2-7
TGTGCCACCAGCAGAGAGGTCTTTGGGGGCATCGACGAGCAGTACTTC
CATSREVFGGIDEQYF
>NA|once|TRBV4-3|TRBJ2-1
TGCGCCAGCAGTAAGCCCGGGAAGTACAATGAGCAGTTCTTC
CASSKPGKYNEQFF
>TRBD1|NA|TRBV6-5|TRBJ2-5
TGTGCCAGCAGTCGGACAGGGAAAGAGACCCAGTACTTC
CASSRTGKETQYF
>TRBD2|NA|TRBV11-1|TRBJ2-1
TGTGCCAGCAGCGCCGGGACTAGCGGGTTTGAGCAGTTCTTC
CASSAGTSGFEQFF
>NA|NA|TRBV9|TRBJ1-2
TGTGCCAGCAGCCTTGAGAGATATGGCTACACCTTC
CASSLERYGYTF
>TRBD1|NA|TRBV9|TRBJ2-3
TGTGCCAGCAGACGGACAGGGAGCACAGATACGCAGTATTTT
CASRRTGSTDTQYF
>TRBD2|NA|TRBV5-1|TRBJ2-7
TGCGCCAGCAGCTTGTCCCTAGCGGGAGGGAGCTACGAGCAGTACTTC
CASSLSLAGGSYEQYF
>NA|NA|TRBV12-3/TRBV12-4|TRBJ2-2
TGTGCCAGCAGTTGGGGGGAGGACGGGGAGCTGTTTTTT
CASSWGEDGELFF
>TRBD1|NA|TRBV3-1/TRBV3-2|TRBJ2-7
TGTGCCAGCAGCCAAGCAAGACAGGGGTACGAGCAGTACTTC
CASSQARQGYEQYF
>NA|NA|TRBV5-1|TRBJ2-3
TGCGCCAGCAGCCACCTTAACAGGGGCTCCGGGGGCTACACAGATACGCAGTATTTT
CASSHLNRGSGGYTDTQYF
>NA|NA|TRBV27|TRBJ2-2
TGTGCCAGCAGTTTACGCCAGTTTGGTGGGGAGCTGTTTTTT
CASSLRQFGGELFF
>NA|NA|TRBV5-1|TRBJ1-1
TGCGCCAGCAGCGAACTGGGACACATGAACACTGAAGCTTTCTTT
CASSELGHMNTEAFF
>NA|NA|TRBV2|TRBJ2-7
TGTGCCAGCAGTAATAAACAGGGCTCCTACGAGCAGTACTTC
CASSNKQGSYEQYF
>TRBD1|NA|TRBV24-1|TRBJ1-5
TGTGCCACCAGTGGGGGACAGGGGGGAATTATTGACAATCAGCCCCAGCATTTT
CATSGGQGGIIDNQPQHF
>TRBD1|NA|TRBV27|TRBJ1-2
TGTGCCAGCAGCTCCGACAGGGGGAGGGGCTACACCTTC
CASSSDRGRGYTF
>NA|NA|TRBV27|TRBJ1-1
TGTGCCAGCAGCCCTCCCCGGGGGAACACTGAAGCTTTCTTT
CASSPPRGNTEAFF
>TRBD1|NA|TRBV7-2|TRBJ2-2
TGTGCCAGCAGCTTAGTTCAGGGGACAGGCACCGGGGAGCTGTTTTTT
CASSLVQGTGTGELFF
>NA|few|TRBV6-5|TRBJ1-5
TGTGCCAGCAGTTACTCGGGGGGTAGAAATCAGCCCCAGCATTTT
CASSYSGGRNQPQHF